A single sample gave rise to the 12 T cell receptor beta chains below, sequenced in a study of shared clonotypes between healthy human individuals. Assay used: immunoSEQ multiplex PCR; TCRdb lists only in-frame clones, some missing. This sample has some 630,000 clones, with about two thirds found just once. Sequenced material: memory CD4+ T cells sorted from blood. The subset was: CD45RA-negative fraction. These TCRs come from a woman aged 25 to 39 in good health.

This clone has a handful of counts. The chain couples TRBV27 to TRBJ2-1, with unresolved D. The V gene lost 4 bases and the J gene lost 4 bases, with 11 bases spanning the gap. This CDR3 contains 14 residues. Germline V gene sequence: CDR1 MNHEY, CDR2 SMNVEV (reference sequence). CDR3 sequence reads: CASSSSDAYNEQFF. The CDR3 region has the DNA TGTGCCAGCAGTTCCTCCGACGCATACAATGAGCAGTTCTTC.

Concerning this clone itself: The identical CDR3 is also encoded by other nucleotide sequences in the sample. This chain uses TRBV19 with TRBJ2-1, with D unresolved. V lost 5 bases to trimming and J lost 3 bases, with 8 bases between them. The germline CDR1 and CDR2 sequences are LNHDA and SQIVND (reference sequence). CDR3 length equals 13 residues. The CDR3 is CASSLTGYNEQFF. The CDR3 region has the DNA TGTGCCAGTAGTTTAACTGGCTACAATGAGCAGTTCTTC. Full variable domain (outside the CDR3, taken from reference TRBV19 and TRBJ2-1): DGGITQSPKYLFRKEGQNVTLSCEQNLNHDAMYWYRQDPGQGLRLIYYSQIVNDFQKGDIAEGYSVSREKKESFPLTVTSAQKNPTAFYLCASSLTGYNEQFFGPGTRLTVL.

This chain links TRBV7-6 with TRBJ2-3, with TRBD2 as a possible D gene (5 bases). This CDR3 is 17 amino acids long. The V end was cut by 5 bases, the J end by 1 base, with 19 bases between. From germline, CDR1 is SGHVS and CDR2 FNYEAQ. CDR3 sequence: CASSPGRHGAGTDTQYF. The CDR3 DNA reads TGTGCCAGCAGCCCAGGACGCCACGGAGCGGGCACAGATACGCAGTATTTT.

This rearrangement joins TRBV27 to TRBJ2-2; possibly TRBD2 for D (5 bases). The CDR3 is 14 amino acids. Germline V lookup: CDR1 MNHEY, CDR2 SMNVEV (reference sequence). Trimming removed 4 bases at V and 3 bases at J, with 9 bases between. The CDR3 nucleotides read TGTGCCAGCAGTTGGACTCCCTACACCGGGGAGCTGTTTTTT. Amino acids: CASSWTPYTGELFF.

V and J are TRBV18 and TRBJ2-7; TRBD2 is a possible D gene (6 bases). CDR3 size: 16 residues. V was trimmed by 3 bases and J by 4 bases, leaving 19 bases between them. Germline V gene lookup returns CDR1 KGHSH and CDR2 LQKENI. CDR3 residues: CASSPTSGLDPYEQYF. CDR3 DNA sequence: TGTGCCAGCTCACCCACCTCGGGACTTGATCCTTACGAGCAGTACTTC.

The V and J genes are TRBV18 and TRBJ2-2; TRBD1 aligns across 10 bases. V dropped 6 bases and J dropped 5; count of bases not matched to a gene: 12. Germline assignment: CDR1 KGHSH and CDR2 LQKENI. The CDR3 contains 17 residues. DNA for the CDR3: TGTGCCAGCTCGGGACAGCAGACAGGGGGCGAAACCGGGGAGCTGTTTTTT. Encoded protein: CASSGQQTGGETGELFF.

Here the CDR3 DNA reads TGTGCCAGCTCCTACACAGGGTTGAACACTGAAGCTTTCTTT. It yields the protein CASSYTGLNTEAFF. V and J are TRBV6-1 and TRBJ1-1; D is possibly TRBD1 (6 bases). Germline CDR1 is MNHNS and CDR2 is SASEGT. V was pared by 8 bases and J by 0 bases, with 13 bases between. The CDR3 has 14 amino acids.

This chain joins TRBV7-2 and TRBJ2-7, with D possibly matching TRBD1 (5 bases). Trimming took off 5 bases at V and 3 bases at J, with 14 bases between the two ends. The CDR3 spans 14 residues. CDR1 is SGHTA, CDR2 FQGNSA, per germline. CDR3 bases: TGTGCCAGCAGCGACGACAGAGCTCGCTACGAGCAGTACTTC. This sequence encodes CASSDDRARYEQYF. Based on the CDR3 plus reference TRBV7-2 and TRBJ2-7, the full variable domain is GAGVSQSPSNKVTEKGKDVELRCDPISGHTALYWYRQSLGQGLEFLIYFQGNSAPDKSGLPSDRFSAERTGGSVSTLTIQRTQQEDSAVYLCASSDDRARYEQYFGPGTRLTVT.

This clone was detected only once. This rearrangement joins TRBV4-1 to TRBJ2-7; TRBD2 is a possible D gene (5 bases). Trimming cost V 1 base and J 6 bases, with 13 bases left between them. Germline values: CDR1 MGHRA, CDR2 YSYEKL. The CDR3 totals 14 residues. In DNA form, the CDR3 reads TGCGCCAGCAGCCAAGTACTAGTCCCCCTCGAGCAGTACTTC. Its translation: CASSQVLVPLEQYF.

Here the CDR3 DNA reads TGTGCCAGTAGTATTCAGTCGACGAGCACAGATACGCAGTATTTT. It encodes CASSIQSTSTDTQYF. V is TRBV19 and J is TRBJ2-3; D is ambiguous. Germline values: CDR1 LNHDA, CDR2 SQIVND (reference sequence). CDR3 length equals 15 residues. Trimming pared 3 bases from V and 0 bases from J, leaving 10 bases between.

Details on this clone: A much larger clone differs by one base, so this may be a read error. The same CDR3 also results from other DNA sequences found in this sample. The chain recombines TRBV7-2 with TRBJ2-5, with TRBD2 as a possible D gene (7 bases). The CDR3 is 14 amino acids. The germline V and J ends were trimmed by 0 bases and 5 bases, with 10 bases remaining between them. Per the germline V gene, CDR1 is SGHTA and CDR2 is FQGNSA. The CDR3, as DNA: TGTGCCAGCAGCTTAGCAGGGGGAGGGGAGACCCAGTACTTC. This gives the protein CASSLAGGGETQYF.

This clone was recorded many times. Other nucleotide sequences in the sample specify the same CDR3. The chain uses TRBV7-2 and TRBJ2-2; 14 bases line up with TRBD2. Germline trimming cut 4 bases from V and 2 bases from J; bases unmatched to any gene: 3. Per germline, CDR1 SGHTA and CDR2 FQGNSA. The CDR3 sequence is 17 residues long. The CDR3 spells CASSSGLAGVNTGELFF. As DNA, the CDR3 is TGTGCCAGCAGCTCGGGACTAGCGGGAGTTAACACCGGGGAGCTGTTTTTT.